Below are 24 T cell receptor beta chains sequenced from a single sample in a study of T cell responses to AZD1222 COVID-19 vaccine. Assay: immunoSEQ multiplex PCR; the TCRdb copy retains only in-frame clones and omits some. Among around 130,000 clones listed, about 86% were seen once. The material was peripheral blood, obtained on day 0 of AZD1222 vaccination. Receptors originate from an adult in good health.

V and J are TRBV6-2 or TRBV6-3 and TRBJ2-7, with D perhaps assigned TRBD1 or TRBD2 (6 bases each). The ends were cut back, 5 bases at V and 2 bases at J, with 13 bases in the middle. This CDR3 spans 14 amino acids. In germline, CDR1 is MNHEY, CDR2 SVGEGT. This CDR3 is CASSRGLSTYEQYF. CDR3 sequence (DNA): TGTGCCAGCAGTCGGGGGCTGTCGACCTACGAGCAGTACTTC.

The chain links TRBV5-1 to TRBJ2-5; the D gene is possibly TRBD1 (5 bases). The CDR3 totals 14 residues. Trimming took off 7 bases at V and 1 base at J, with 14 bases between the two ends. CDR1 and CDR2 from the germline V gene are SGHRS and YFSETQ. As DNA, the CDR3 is TGCGCCAGCGGGGCCACTCCCTCCCAAGAGACCCAGTACTTC. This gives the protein CASGATPSQETQYF.

This CDR3 reads CAISPVLDSEETQYF. CDR3 coding DNA: TGTGCCATCAGTCCCGTTTTGGACAGCGAAGAGACCCAGTACTTC. The chain links TRBV10-3 to TRBJ2-5, with D perhaps TRBD1 (6 bases). The V end was cut by 5 bases, the J end by 3 bases, with 16 bases between. In germline, CDR1 is ENHRY, CDR2 SYGVKD. The CDR3 loop spans 15 amino acids.

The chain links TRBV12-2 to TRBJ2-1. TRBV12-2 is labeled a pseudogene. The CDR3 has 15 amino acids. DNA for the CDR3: TGTGCAAGTCTCCCAAGACGGATTCCAAACAATGAGCAGTTCTTC. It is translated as CASLPRRIPNNEQFF.

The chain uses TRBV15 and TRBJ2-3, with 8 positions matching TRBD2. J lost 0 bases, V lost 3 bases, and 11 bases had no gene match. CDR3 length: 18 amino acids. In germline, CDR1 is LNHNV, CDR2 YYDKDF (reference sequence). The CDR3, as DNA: TGTGCCACCAGCAGTCTTCCCGGGGGGGCCGATAGCACAGATACGCAGTATTTT. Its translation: CATSSLPGGADSTDTQYF. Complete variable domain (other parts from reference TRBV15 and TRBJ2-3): DAMVIQNPRYQVTQFGKPVTLSCSQTLNHNVMYWYQQKSSQAPKLLFHYYDKDFNNEADTPDNFQSRRPNTSFCFLDIRSPGLGDTAMYLCATSSLPGGADSTDTQYFGPGTRLTVL.

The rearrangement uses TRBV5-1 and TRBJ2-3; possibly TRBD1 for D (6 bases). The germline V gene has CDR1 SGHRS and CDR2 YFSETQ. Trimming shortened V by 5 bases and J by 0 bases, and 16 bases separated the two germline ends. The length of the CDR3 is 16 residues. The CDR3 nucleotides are TGCGCCAGCAGAGTTAACCGGGACATAAGCACAGATACGCAGTATTTT. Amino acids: CASRVNRDISTDTQYF.

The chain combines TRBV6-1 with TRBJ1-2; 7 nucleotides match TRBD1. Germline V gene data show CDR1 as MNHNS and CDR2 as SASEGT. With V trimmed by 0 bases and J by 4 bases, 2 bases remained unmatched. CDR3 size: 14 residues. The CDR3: CASSEAEGAYGYTF. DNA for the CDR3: TGTGCCAGCAGTGAAGCAGAGGGGGCCTATGGCTACACCTTC.

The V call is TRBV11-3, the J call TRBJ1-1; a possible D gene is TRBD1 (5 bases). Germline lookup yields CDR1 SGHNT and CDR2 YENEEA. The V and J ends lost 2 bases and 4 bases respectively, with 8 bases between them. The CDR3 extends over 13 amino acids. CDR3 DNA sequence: TGTGCCAGCAGCTTATCAGGGACCACTGAAGCTTTCTTT. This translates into CASSLSGTTEAFF.

CDR3 loop: CASSLDWQETQYF. The CDR3 nucleotides read TGTGCCAGCAGCTTGGACTGGCAAGAGACCCAGTACTTC. The V call is TRBV5-4, the J call TRBJ2-5; D gene unclear. V lost 0 bases and J lost 2, with 5 bases in between. Germline CDR1 and CDR2: SGHNT and YYREEE (reference sequence). CDR3 length: 13 amino acids.

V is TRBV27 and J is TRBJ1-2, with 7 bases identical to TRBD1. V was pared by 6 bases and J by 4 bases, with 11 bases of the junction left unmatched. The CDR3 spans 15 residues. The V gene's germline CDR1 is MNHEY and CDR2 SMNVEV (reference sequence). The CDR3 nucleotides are TGTGCCAGCAGCGGAGACAGGGTCCCCTCCTATGGCTACACCTTC. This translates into CASSGDRVPSYGYTF.

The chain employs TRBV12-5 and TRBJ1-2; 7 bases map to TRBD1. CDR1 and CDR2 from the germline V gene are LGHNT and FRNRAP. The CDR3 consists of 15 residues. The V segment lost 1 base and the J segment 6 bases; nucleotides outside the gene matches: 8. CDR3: CASGLANTGVDGYTF. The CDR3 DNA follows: TGTGCTAGTGGTTTGGCCAACACAGGGGTGGATGGCTACACCTTC.

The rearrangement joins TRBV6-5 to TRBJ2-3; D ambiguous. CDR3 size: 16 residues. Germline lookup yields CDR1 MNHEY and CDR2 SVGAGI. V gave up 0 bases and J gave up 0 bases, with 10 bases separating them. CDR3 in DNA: TGTGCCAGCAGTTACTCCCGGACGACAAGCACAGATACGCAGTATTTT. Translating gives CASSYSRTTSTDTQYF.

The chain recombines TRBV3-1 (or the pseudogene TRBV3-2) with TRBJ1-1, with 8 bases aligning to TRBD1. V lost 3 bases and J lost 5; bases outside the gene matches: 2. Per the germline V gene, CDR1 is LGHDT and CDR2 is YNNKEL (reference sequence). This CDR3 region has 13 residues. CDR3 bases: TGTGCCAGCAGCCAGACAGGGGATACTGAAGCTTTCTTT. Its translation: CASSQTGDTEAFF.

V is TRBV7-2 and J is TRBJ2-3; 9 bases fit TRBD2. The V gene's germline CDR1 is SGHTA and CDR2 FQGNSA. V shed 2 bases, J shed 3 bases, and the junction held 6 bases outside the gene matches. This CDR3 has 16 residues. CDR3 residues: CASSLRVAGVTDTQYF. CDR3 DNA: TGTGCCAGCAGCTTACGGGTAGCGGGAGTGACAGATACGCAGTATTTT.

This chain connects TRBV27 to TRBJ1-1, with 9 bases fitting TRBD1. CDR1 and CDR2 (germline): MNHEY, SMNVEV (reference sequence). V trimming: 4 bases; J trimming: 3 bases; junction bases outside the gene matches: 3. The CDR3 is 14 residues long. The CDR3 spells CASSSQGADTEAFF. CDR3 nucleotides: TGTGCCAGCAGTTCACAGGGGGCGGACACTGAAGCTTTCTTT.

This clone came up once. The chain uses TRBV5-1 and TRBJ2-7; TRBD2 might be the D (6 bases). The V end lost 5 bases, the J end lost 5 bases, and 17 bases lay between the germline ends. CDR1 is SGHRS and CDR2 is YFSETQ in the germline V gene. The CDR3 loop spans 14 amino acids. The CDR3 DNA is TGCGCCAGCAGATCAAACGAAGGGAGGAACGAGCAGTACTTC. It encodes CASRSNEGRNEQYF.

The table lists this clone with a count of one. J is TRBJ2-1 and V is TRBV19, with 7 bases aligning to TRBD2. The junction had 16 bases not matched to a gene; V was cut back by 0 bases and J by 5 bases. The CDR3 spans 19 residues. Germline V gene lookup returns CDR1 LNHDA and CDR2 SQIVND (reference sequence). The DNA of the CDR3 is TGTGCCAGTAGTATAGATACGCTTTCGGGGGAGGGCCTGCACAATGAGCAGTTCTTC. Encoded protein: CASSIDTLSGEGLHNEQFF.

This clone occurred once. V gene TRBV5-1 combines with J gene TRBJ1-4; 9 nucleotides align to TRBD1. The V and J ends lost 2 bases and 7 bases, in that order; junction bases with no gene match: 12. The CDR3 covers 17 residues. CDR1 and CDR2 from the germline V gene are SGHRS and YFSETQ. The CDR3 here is CASSLGTGRSTVEKLFF. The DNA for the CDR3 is TGCGCCAGCAGCTTAGGGACAGGGAGGTCGACGGTTGAAAAACTGTTTTTT.

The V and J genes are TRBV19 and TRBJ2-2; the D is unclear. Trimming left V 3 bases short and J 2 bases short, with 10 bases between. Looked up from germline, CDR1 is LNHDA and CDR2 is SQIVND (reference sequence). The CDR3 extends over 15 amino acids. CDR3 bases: TGTGCCAGTAGTATCGCAAGGCCTAACACCGGGGAGCTGTTTTTT. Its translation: CASSIARPNTGELFF. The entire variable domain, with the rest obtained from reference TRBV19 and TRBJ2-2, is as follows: DGGITQSPKYLFRKEGQNVTLSCEQNLNHDAMYWYRQDPGQGLRLIYYSQIVNDFQKGDIAEGYSVSREKKESFPLTVTSAQKNPTAFYLCASSIARPNTGELFFGEGSRLTVL.

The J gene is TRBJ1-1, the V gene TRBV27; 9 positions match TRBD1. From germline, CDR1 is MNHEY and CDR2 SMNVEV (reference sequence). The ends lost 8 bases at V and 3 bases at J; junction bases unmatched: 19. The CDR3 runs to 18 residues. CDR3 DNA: TGTGCCAGCCAATCGCGGACCGGGACAGGGAAGTTTTACACTGAAGCTTTCTTT. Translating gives CASQSRTGTGKFYTEAFF.

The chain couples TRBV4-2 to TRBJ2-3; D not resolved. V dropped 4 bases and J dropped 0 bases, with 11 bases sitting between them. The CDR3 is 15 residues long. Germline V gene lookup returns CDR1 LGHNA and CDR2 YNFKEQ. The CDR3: CASSPSTYSTDTQYF. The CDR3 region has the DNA TGTGCCAGCAGCCCCTCAACCTATAGCACAGATACGCAGTATTTT.

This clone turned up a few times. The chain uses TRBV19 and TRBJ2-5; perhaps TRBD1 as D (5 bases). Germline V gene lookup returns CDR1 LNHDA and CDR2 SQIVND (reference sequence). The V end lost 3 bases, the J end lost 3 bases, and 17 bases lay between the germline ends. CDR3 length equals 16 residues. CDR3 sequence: CASSMGQKKAEETQYF. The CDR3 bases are TGTGCCAGTAGTATGGGGCAGAAAAAAGCTGAAGAGACCCAGTACTTC.

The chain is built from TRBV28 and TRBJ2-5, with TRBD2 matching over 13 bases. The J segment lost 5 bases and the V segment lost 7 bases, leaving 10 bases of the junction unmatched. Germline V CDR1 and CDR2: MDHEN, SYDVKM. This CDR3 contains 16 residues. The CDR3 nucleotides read TGTGCCAGCAAAGGGACTAGCGGGGACCTTTGGGAGACCCAGTACTTC. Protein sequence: CASKGTSGDLWETQYF.

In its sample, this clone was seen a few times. The CDR3 loop is CASSEADRAEAFF. The CDR3, as DNA: TGTGCCAGCAGTGAAGCGGACAGGGCTGAAGCTTTCTTT. This chain connects TRBV6-1 to TRBJ1-1, with TRBD1 matching 8 bases. Germline-derived CDR1 and CDR2 are MNHNS and SASEGT. There are 13 residues in the CDR3. The junction had 0 bases not matched to a gene; V was cut back by 0 bases and J by 6 bases.